A selection of T cell receptor beta chains follows, all from one sample in a study of T cells in localized non-small cell lung cancer. Repertoires were generated with immunoSEQ multiplex PCR, while TCRdb's copy carries only in-frame clones and drops some. The table has roughly 23,000 clones, roughly 91% seen once. The sample was peripheral blood, taken before any cancer treatment. The receptor source for this set is a male donor at least 60 years old with stage I lung adenocarcinoma. Both conserved end residues are part of each CDR3. D genes are given only for firm matches. Where a row states a size, it is once, few, many or the class of an expanded clone; other rows omit it.

J: TRBJ2-1; length: 16; size: -; D: -; V: TRBV7-9; DNA: TGTGCCAGCAGCTTGCAAGGGGGTCCCATCTACAATGAGCAGTTCTTC; CDR3: CASSLQGGPIYNEQFF
J: TRBJ2-5; length: 15; size: -; D: TRBD1; V: TRBV25-1; DNA: TGTGCCAGCAGTGGCCCGGGACAGGGTTCAGAGACCCAGTACTTC; CDR3: CASSGPGQGSETQYF
J: TRBJ2-2; length: 13; size: -; D: -; V: TRBV6-5; DNA: TGTGCCAGCAGGACCAGGGGTGCCGGGGAGCTGTTTTTT; CDR3: CASRTRGAGELFF
J: TRBJ2-2; length: 19; size: once; D: TRBD2; V: TRBV28; DNA: TGTGCCAGCAGTAAACTAGCGGTGGATCTGGAGATATTCTCCGGGGAGCTGTTTTTT; CDR3: CASSKLAVDLEIFSGELFF
J: TRBJ1-4; length: 14; size: -; D: -; V: TRBV25-1; DNA: TGTGCCAGCAGTGACGCCACGACTAATGAAAAACTGTTTTTT; CDR3: CASSDATTNEKLFF
J: TRBJ2-5; length: 16; size: -; D: TRBD1; V: TRBV27; DNA: TGTGCCAGCAGTTTATTGGGGACAGAGTATCGGAAGACCCAGTACTTC; CDR3: CASSLLGTEYRKTQYF
J: TRBJ2-5; length: 16; size: -; D: TRBD1; V: TRBV5-4; DNA: TGTGCCAGCAGCTTGGCCGTGGCAGGGGGCTCGGAGACCCAGTACTTC; CDR3: CASSLAVAGGSETQYF
J: TRBJ2-7; length: 13; size: -; D: TRBD1; V: TRBV5-4; DNA: TGTGCCAGCAACCCGACAGGGGTGGCCGAGCAGTACTTC; CDR3: CASNPTGVAEQYF
J: TRBJ1-3; length: 14; size: -; D: -; V: TRBV10-3; DNA: TGTGCCATCAAACAGATCGTCTCTGGAAACACCATATATTTT; CDR3: CAIKQIVSGNTIYF
J: TRBJ1-4; length: 14; size: -; D: TRBD1; V: TRBV28; DNA: TGTGCCAGCAGTTCGGGACAGACTCTTGAAAAACTGTTTTTT; CDR3: CASSSGQTLEKLFF
J: TRBJ2-1; length: 14; size: -; D: TRBD2; V: TRBV6-1; DNA: TGTGCCAGTTTTACTAGCGGAGGGGTCGGTGAGCAGTTCTTC; CDR3: CASFTSGGVGEQFF
J: TRBJ1-1; length: 15; size: -; D: TRBD1; V: TRBV6-6; DNA: TGTGCCAGCAGCCTCCGGACAGGGGCACTTACGCAAGCTTTCTTT; CDR3: CASSLRTGALTQAFF
J: TRBJ2-1; length: 16; size: once; D: TRBD1; V: TRBV19; DNA: TGTGCCAGTAGTATACAGGGGGCGGATACCTACAATGAGCAGTTCTTC; CDR3: CASSIQGADTYNEQFF
J: TRBJ2-1; length: 16; size: -; D: -; V: TRBV27; DNA: TGTGCCAGCAGGCTCGGCGGGACAGTTACCGCCAATGAGCAGTTCTTC; CDR3: CASRLGGTVTANEQFF
J: TRBJ1-2; length: 12; size: -; D: -; V: TRBV28; DNA: TGTGCCAGCAGTGCCATCCCCGAGGGCTACACCTTC; CDR3: CASSAIPEGYTF
J: TRBJ2-1; length: 14; size: -; D: TRBD2; V: TRBV10-3; DNA: TGTGCCATCAGGACTAGCGGGGGGGACAATGAGCAGTTCTTC; CDR3: CAIRTSGGDNEQFF
J: TRBJ1-1; length: 14; size: -; D: -; V: TRBV7-8; DNA: TGTGCCAGCAGCTTAGCGGCACTGAACACTGAAGCTTTCTTT; CDR3: CASSLAALNTEAFF
J: TRBJ2-1; length: 15; size: -; D: TRBD2; V: TRBV7-9; DNA: TGTGCCAGCAGCCCGGGGGGGACCAGGAACAATGAGCAGTTCTTC; CDR3: CASSPGGTRNNEQFF
J: TRBJ2-5; length: 15; size: -; D: -; V: TRBV7-8; DNA: TGTGCCAGCAGCTTAGCTTCACTTAGTTCAGAGACCCAGTACTTC; CDR3: CASSLASLSSETQYF
J: TRBJ1-1; length: 16; size: -; D: -; V: TRBV7-3; DNA: TGTGCCAGCAGCTTAACCCCCGGGCCAAGGAACACTGAAGCTTTCTTT; CDR3: CASSLTPGPRNTEAFF
J: TRBJ2-7; length: 16; size: -; D: TRBD1; V: TRBV7-7; DNA: TGTGCTAGCAGCCCTTGGAAGGCGGGACAGGGGAGCGAGCAGTACTTC; CDR3: CASSPWKAGQGSEQYF
J: TRBJ1-5; length: 18; size: -; D: TRBD1; V: TRBV10-3; DNA: TGTGCCATCAGTGAGATCGGACAGGGGGCGAATAGCAATCAGCCCCAGCATTTT; CDR3: CAISEIGQGANSNQPQHF
J: TRBJ1-1; length: 14; size: -; D: -; V: TRBV30; DNA: TGTGCCTGGAGTGTACAAGGGGGGATTACTGAAGCTTTCTTT; CDR3: CAWSVQGGITEAFF
J: TRBJ1-1; length: 17; size: -; D: -; V: TRBV15; DNA: TGTGCCACCAGCAGAGATCGGGGTGAAGGTCCGAACACTGAAGCTTTCTTT; CDR3: CATSRDRGEGPNTEAFF
J: TRBJ1-4; length: 14; size: -; D: -; V: TRBV5-1; DNA: TGCGCCAGCAGCTTGAACACTGGAAATGAAAAACTGTTTTTT; CDR3: CASSLNTGNEKLFF
J: TRBJ2-5; length: 16; size: -; D: TRBD1; V: TRBV7-2; DNA: TGTGCCAGCAGCTCCCGGGACAGGGGAGGCCAAGAGACCCAGTACTTC; CDR3: CASSSRDRGGQETQYF
J: TRBJ2-3; length: 15; size: -; D: -; V: TRBV10-3; DNA: TGTGCCATCAGTGAGTCAAGGGGTAGTACAGATACGCAGTATTTT; CDR3: CAISESRGSTDTQYF
J: TRBJ2-1; length: 18; size: -; D: TRBD2; V: TRBV11-2; DNA: TGTGCCAGCAGCTTAGGATTGGGTAGCGGGAGCTCCTACAATGAGCAGTTCTTC; CDR3: CASSLGLGSGSSYNEQFF
J: TRBJ2-7; length: 14; size: -; D: TRBD1; V: TRBV19; DNA: TGTGCCAGTAGTTCCGGGACAGGCGGTAGGCAGCAGTACTTC; CDR3: CASSSGTGGRQQYF
J: TRBJ2-7; length: 14; size: -; D: -; V: TRBV5-8; DNA: TGTGCCAGCAGCTTGCACGGGAACCCCTACGAGCAGTACTTC; CDR3: CASSLHGNPYEQYF
J: TRBJ1-4; length: 18; size: few; D: TRBD1; V: TRBV28; DNA: TGTGCCAGCAGTTTGCAGCCGGGACAGGGGGGAACTAATGAAAAACTGTTTTTT; CDR3: CASSLQPGQGGTNEKLFF
J: TRBJ1-2; length: 13; size: -; D: -; V: TRBV10-3; DNA: TGTGCCATCAGTGAGTACACGATCTATGGCTACACCTTC; CDR3: CAISEYTIYGYTF
J: TRBJ1-5; length: 13; size: -; D: -; V: TRBV7-8; DNA: TGTGCCAGCAGCTTAAAGCAGGGTCAGCCCCAGCATTTT; CDR3: CASSLKQGQPQHF
J: TRBJ2-3; length: 14; size: once; D: TRBD2; V: TRBV13; DNA: TGTGCCAGCAGCGCGAGACTAGCGGTCGATACGCAGTATTTT; CDR3: CASSARLAVDTQYF
J: TRBJ1-5; length: 16; size: -; D: -; V: TRBV6-5; DNA: TGTGCCAGCAGTTACTCGGCACCCAGACCCAATCAGCCCCAGCATTTT; CDR3: CASSYSAPRPNQPQHF
J: TRBJ2-1; length: 15; size: -; D: TRBD1; V: TRBV11-2; DNA: TGTGCCAGCAGCTTCAGGGACAGAATCTACAATGAGCAGTTCTTC; CDR3: CASSFRDRIYNEQFF
J: TRBJ1-6; length: 16; size: -; D: -; V: TRBV6-1; DNA: TGTGCCAGCAGTGAATCTCAGAGAGGCCTAAATTCACCCCTCCACTTT; CDR3: CASSESQRGLNSPLHF
J: TRBJ1-1; length: 13; size: -; D: -; V: TRBV9; DNA: TGTGCCAGCAGCCCCGTGGGGGAGGCTGAAGCTTTCTTT; CDR3: CASSPVGEAEAFF
J: TRBJ1-4; length: 15; size: once; D: TRBD1; V: TRBV7-2; DNA: TGTGCCAGCAGCAAGACAGGGCCAACTAATGAAAAACTGTTTTTT; CDR3: CASSKTGPTNEKLFF
J: TRBJ2-7; length: 16; size: -; D: -; V: TRBV21-1; DNA: TGTGCCAGCAGCCGTGGGCACCAGCGGGTTTCCTACGAGCAGTACTTC; CDR3: CASSRGHQRVSYEQYF
J: TRBJ2-1; length: 14; size: -; D: -; V: TRBV2; DNA: TGTGCCAGCGTCCCCAGGGTTTCCTACAATGAGCAGTTCTTC; CDR3: CASVPRVSYNEQFF
J: TRBJ2-7; length: 15; size: -; D: -; V: TRBV11-3; DNA: TGTGCCAGCAGCTTAGGGCAGGGCACCCTCTACGAGCAGTACTTC; CDR3: CASSLGQGTLYEQYF
J: TRBJ1-6; length: 14; size: few; D: -; V: TRBV7-9; DNA: TGTGCCAGCAGCGGCGGACAGCAGAATTCACCCCTCCACTTT; CDR3: CASSGGQQNSPLHF
J: TRBJ2-7; length: 15; size: medium-sized; D: TRBD1; V: TRBV7-9; DNA: TGTGCCAGCAGCCCGATGTGGCAGGGGGCCCACGAGCAGTACTTC; CDR3: CASSPMWQGAHEQYF
J: TRBJ2-3; length: 15; size: -; D: TRBD2; V: TRBV6-1; DNA: TGTGCCAGCGGACCTAAAGCGGGGGGGAGTCGGGAGCAGTATTTT; CDR3: CASGPKAGGSREQYF
J: TRBJ2-7; length: 13; size: -; D: -; V: TRBV6-6; DNA: TGTGCCAGCAGTTACAGGGAAGGCTACGAGCAGTACTTC; CDR3: CASSYREGYEQYF
J: TRBJ1-2; length: 10; size: -; D: -; V: TRBV20-1; DNA: TGCAGTGCTGCAGCTTATGGCTACACCTTC; CDR3: CSAAAYGYTF
J: TRBJ2-7; length: 14; size: -; D: TRBD1; V: TRBV6-5; DNA: TGTGCCAGCAGCCAGGACAGGTTTCCCTACGAGCAGTACTTC; CDR3: CASSQDRFPYEQYF
J: TRBJ2-7; length: 13; size: -; D: -; V: TRBV10-3; DNA: TGTGCCATCGCCCCCAGGGAGATCTACGAGCAGTACTTC; CDR3: CAIAPREIYEQYF
J: TRBJ1-6; length: 14; size: -; D: TRBD1; V: TRBV2; DNA: TGTGCCAGCAGGGGACAGATTCTTAATTCACCCCTCCACTTT; CDR3: CASRGQILNSPLHF
J: TRBJ2-1; length: 9; size: -; D: -; V: TRBV7-9; DNA: TGTGCCATCTCCAATGAGCAGTTCTTC; CDR3: CAISNEQFF
J: TRBJ2-1; length: 15; size: -; D: TRBD2; V: TRBV30; DNA: TGTGCCTGGAGAGGGCGGGAGCGCTCCTACAATGAGCAGTTCTTC; CDR3: CAWRGRERSYNEQFF
J: TRBJ1-6; length: 13; size: -; D: TRBD1; V: TRBV28; DNA: TGTGCCAGCAAGACAGGGGTTGGTTCACCCCTCCACTTT; CDR3: CASKTGVGSPLHF